Listed below are T cell receptor beta chains from one sample, sequenced in a study of PD-L1 blockade in urothelial cancer. Clones were read by immunoSEQ multiplex PCR, and TCRdb kept only the in-frame ones, dropping some. The sample gives under 70,000 clones, 85% to 90% of which show up once; about 11% is in the top ten. Sequenced material: PBMCs, taken around atezolizumab (anti-PD-L1) treatment. These TCRs come from a man in his fifties or sixties with urothelial cancer. Each CDR3 is given with its conserved first and last residue. D genes are given only for firm matches. A clone size is listed for some rows: how often the clone was seen (once, few, many), or a class if it is expanded.

D gene: TRBD2; J gene: TRBJ2-1; clone size: -; V gene: TRBV11-3; CDR3 length: 15; CDR3 protein: CASSQGAGAYNEQFF; CDR3 DNA: TGTGCCAGCAGCCAAGGAGCGGGAGCCTACAATGAGCAGTTCTTC
D gene: TRBD1; J gene: TRBJ2-3; clone size: -; V gene: TRBV11-2; CDR3 length: 15; CDR3 protein: CASSFRDRDTDTQYF; CDR3 DNA: TGTGCCAGCAGCTTCCGGGACAGGGATACAGATACGCAGTATTTT
D gene: TRBD1; J gene: TRBJ1-4; clone size: -; V gene: TRBV5-1; CDR3 length: 14; CDR3 protein: CASSLGQGNEKLFF; CDR3 DNA: TGCGCCAGCAGCCTGGGACAGGGAAATGAAAAACTGTTTTTT
D gene: TRBD1; J gene: TRBJ2-1; clone size: few; V gene: TRBV29-1; CDR3 length: 15; CDR3 protein: CSVEGFRGRSDEQFF; CDR3 DNA: TGCAGCGTTGAAGGCTTCAGGGGGCGCTCGGATGAGCAGTTCTTC
D gene: -; J gene: TRBJ1-5; clone size: -; V gene: TRBV4-1; CDR3 length: 13; CDR3 protein: CASSPPGGKPQHF; CDR3 DNA: TGCGCCAGCAGCCCGCCGGGTGGCAAGCCCCAGCATTTT
D gene: -; J gene: TRBJ2-5; clone size: -; V gene: TRBV11-3; CDR3 length: 13; CDR3 protein: CASSLDRRETQYF; CDR3 DNA: TGTGCCAGCAGCTTAGATCGTCGAGAGACCCAGTACTTC
D gene: -; J gene: TRBJ2-3; clone size: -; V gene: TRBV7-2; CDR3 length: 16; CDR3 protein: CASSLAGGTAGDTQYF; CDR3 DNA: TGTGCCAGCAGCTTAGCTGGCGGGACGGCTGGGGATACGCAGTATTTT
D gene: -; J gene: TRBJ1-1; clone size: once; V gene: TRBV11-3; CDR3 length: 14; CDR3 protein: CASSLYRTDWEAFF; CDR3 DNA: TGTGCCAGCAGCTTATATCGGACGGACTGGGAAGCTTTCTTT
D gene: TRBD1; J gene: TRBJ1-1; clone size: -; V gene: TRBV19; CDR3 length: 16; CDR3 protein: CASSNPTYYRGTEAFF; CDR3 DNA: TGTGCCAGTAGTAATCCCACCTACTACAGGGGCACTGAAGCTTTCTTT
D gene: -; J gene: TRBJ2-3; clone size: -; V gene: TRBV28; CDR3 length: 18; CDR3 protein: CASSGAAGAAVSTDTQYF; CDR3 DNA: TGTGCCAGCAGTGGGGCGGCGGGGGCGGCGGTTAGCACAGATACGCAGTATTTT
D gene: -; J gene: TRBJ1-1; clone size: few; V gene: TRBV7-3; CDR3 length: 14; CDR3 protein: CASRPRAAGTEAFF; CDR3 DNA: TGTGCCAGCAGACCTCGGGCCGCGGGGACTGAAGCTTTCTTT
D gene: -; J gene: TRBJ2-7; clone size: -; V gene: TRBV10-3; CDR3 length: 12; CDR3 protein: CAIMGSTYEQYF; CDR3 DNA: TGTGCCATCATGGGCAGCACCTACGAGCAGTACTTC
D gene: TRBD2; J gene: TRBJ2-5; clone size: -; V gene: TRBV11-3; CDR3 length: 14; CDR3 protein: CASSFGTTQETQYF; CDR3 DNA: TGTGCCAGCAGCTTCGGGACTACCCAAGAGACCCAGTACTTC
D gene: TRBD1; J gene: TRBJ1-1; clone size: -; V gene: TRBV29-1; CDR3 length: 14; CDR3 protein: CSVSSDRGRTEAFF; CDR3 DNA: TGCAGCGTCTCAAGCGACAGGGGGCGCACTGAAGCTTTCTTT
D gene: -; J gene: TRBJ1-2; clone size: -; V gene: TRBV5-1; CDR3 length: 15; CDR3 protein: CASSLENQGTFGYTF; CDR3 DNA: TGCGCCAGCAGCTTGGAGAACCAGGGGACATTTGGCTACACCTTC
D gene: TRBD1; J gene: TRBJ1-2; clone size: -; V gene: TRBV6-5; CDR3 length: 13; CDR3 protein: CASQTGANYGYTF; CDR3 DNA: TGTGCCAGCCAGACAGGGGCTAACTATGGCTACACCTTC
D gene: -; J gene: TRBJ2-1; clone size: -; V gene: TRBV5-1; CDR3 length: 12; CDR3 protein: CASSLLENEQFF; CDR3 DNA: TGCGCCAGCAGCTTGTTGGAGAATGAGCAGTTCTTC
D gene: -; J gene: TRBJ2-2; clone size: -; V gene: TRBV5-1; CDR3 length: 16; CDR3 protein: CASSQTSGPNTGELFF; CDR3 DNA: TGCGCCAGCAGCCAGACTTCCGGCCCGAACACCGGGGAGCTGTTTTTT
D gene: -; J gene: TRBJ2-7; clone size: few; V gene: TRBV30; CDR3 length: 13; CDR3 protein: CAWSVGSSYEQYF; CDR3 DNA: TGTGCCTGGAGTGTCGGGAGCTCCTACGAGCAGTACTTC
D gene: TRBD2; J gene: TRBJ2-5; clone size: -; V gene: TRBV7-9; CDR3 length: 14; CDR3 protein: CASSLAGGQETQYF; CDR3 DNA: TGTGCCAGCAGCTTAGCGGGGGGGCAAGAGACCCAGTACTTC
D gene: TRBD2; J gene: TRBJ2-1; clone size: -; V gene: TRBV4-3; CDR3 length: 19; CDR3 protein: CASSRSGTSGRALKNEQFF; CDR3 DNA: TGCGCCAGCAGCCGCTCCGGGACTAGCGGGAGGGCCCTCAAGAATGAGCAGTTCTTC
D gene: TRBD1; J gene: TRBJ2-1; clone size: -; V gene: TRBV2; CDR3 length: 16; CDR3 protein: CASRAWGQGLNNEQFF; CDR3 DNA: TGTGCCAGCAGGGCCTGGGGACAGGGTCTAAACAATGAGCAGTTCTTC
D gene: TRBD2; J gene: TRBJ2-3; clone size: -; V gene: TRBV19; CDR3 length: 15; CDR3 protein: CASNPLAGRADTQYF; CDR3 DNA: TGTGCCAGTAACCCTTTAGCGGGGAGGGCAGATACGCAGTATTTT
D gene: -; J gene: TRBJ2-7; clone size: -; V gene: TRBV5-1; CDR3 length: 15; CDR3 protein: CASSLAGGGSYEQYF; CDR3 DNA: TGCGCCAGCAGCTTGGCAGGGGGCGGGAGCTACGAGCAGTACTTC
D gene: -; J gene: TRBJ1-5; clone size: few; V gene: TRBV19; CDR3 length: 19; CDR3 protein: CASSIDPLAGDISNQPQHF; CDR3 DNA: TGTGCCAGTAGTATAGATCCCCTGGCAGGGGATATTAGCAATCAGCCCCAGCATTTT
D gene: TRBD1; J gene: TRBJ1-4; clone size: -; V gene: TRBV5-5; CDR3 length: 16; CDR3 protein: CASSLGAGQPNEKLFF; CDR3 DNA: TGTGCCAGCAGCTTGGGGGCGGGACAGCCTAATGAAAAACTGTTTTTT
D gene: TRBD1; J gene: TRBJ2-7; clone size: once; V gene: TRBV18; CDR3 length: 14; CDR3 protein: CASSRRDSSYEQYF; CDR3 DNA: TGTGCCAGCTCACGTAGGGACAGCTCCTACGAGCAGTACTTC
D gene: -; J gene: TRBJ1-2; clone size: -; V gene: TRBV2; CDR3 length: 15; CDR3 protein: CASSEEGSGGYGYTF; CDR3 DNA: TGTGCCAGCAGTGAAGAAGGGTCAGGAGGGTATGGCTACACCTTC
D gene: -; J gene: TRBJ2-7; clone size: -; V gene: TRBV7-9; CDR3 length: 13; CDR3 protein: CASSSLGGYEQYF; CDR3 DNA: TGTGCCAGCAGCTCTTTGGGGGGATACGAGCAGTACTTC
D gene: -; J gene: TRBJ1-2; clone size: few; V gene: TRBV5-6; CDR3 length: 13; CDR3 protein: CASQTTSNYGYTF; CDR3 DNA: TGTGCCAGCCAAACAACGTCCAACTATGGCTACACCTTC